These T cell receptor beta chains were read from a single sample in a study of blood T cell repertoires in COVID-19. Here immunoSEQ multiplex PCR was the method, and the copy in TCRdb shows in-frame clones only, minus some. The profile shows more than 35,000 clones, around three quarters of them singletons. The sequenced material came from peripheral blood. The receptors originated from a woman aged 70-85 years with acute or convalescent COVID-19. Each CDR3 is given with its conserved first and last residue. A D gene is named only where the DNA matches it firmly. Not all rows give a size; the values are once, few, many and, for expanded clones, a class.

d_gene	abundance	v_gene	j_gene	CDR3nt	CDR3aa
-	-	TRBV5-1	TRBJ2-7	TGCGCCAGCAGCTTGTGGGGGGACGAGCAGTACTTC	CASSLWGDEQYF
TRBD1	-	TRBV5-1	TRBJ1-1	TGCGCCAGCAGGACCTCGGGGGACAGAACTAACACTGAAGCTTTCTTT	CASRTSGDRTNTEAFF
-	-	TRBV4-1	TRBJ2-7	TGCGCCAGCAGTCGTCATCAGGGACTGCCCTACGAGCAGTACTTC	CASSRHQGLPYEQYF
TRBD1	-	TRBV5-1	TRBJ1-6	TGCGCCAGCAGCTTGGAAGGTACAGGGGATATACCCCTCCACTTT	CASSLEGTGDIPLHF
TRBD1	-	TRBV7-9	TRBJ1-2	TGTGCCAGCAGCGGAGGGGGACAGGGGGCAAATGGCTACACCTTC	CASSGGGQGANGYTF
TRBD1	-	TRBV7-2	TRBJ2-4	TGTGCCAGCAGCTTAGCGCTTGGACAGGGGGCAGCCATTCAGTACTTC	CASSLALGQGAAIQYF
TRBD2	-	TRBV5-4	TRBJ2-1	TGTGCCAGCAGCTTGGGGGGACTAGCGGGAGTGGGTGAGCAGTTCTTC	CASSLGGLAGVGEQFF
-	-	TRBV28	TRBJ2-1	TGTGCCAGCACCCCCTCCGGGACGAAGGGGAGGTTCTATGAGCAGTTCTTC	CASTPSGTKGRFYEQFF
-	-	TRBV19	TRBJ2-2	TGTGCCAGTCTCGAGGTGTCGTGGGGGGAGCTGTTTTTT	CASLEVSWGELFF
TRBD2	-	TRBV11-2	TRBJ2-1	TGTGCCAGCAGCTCCCCCATTGGAGCGGGGGGTTACAATGAGCAGTTCTTC	CASSSPIGAGGYNEQFF
TRBD2	once	TRBV5-1	TRBJ2-1	TGCGCCAGCAGCTTGGCTGCACTAGCGGGAGACAATGAGCAGTTCTTC	CASSLAALAGDNEQFF
TRBD1	-	TRBV6-5	TRBJ1-1	TGTGCCACCTCCCGGACAGGGGGCGCTGGGACTGAAGCTTTCTTT	CATSRTGGAGTEAFF
-	-	TRBV9	TRBJ2-1	TGTGCCAGCAGCCCGGTAGCCGGCTCCTACAATGAGCAGTTCTTC	CASSPVAGSYNEQFF
-	-	TRBV6-5	TRBJ1-3	TGTGCCAGCAGTTACGCGGGGACTTCCTCTGGAAACACCATATATTTT	CASSYAGTSSGNTIYF
-	-	TRBV18	TRBJ2-5	TGTGCCAGCTCACGGGACAACCAAGAGACCCAGTACTTC	CASSRDNQETQYF
TRBD1	-	TRBV14	TRBJ1-2	TGTGCCAGCAGCCATCGACAGGGCCATGGCTACACCTTC	CASSHRQGHGYTF
-	-	TRBV15	TRBJ1-6	TGTGCCACCAGCAGAGACGTGGGATCAGGGGAGGGGTATAATTCACCCCTCCACTTT	CATSRDVGSGEGYNSPLHF
TRBD1	once	TRBV10-1	TRBJ2-7	TGCGCCAGCAGTGTGGACGACAGGGTTGGATCCGAGCAGTACTTC	CASSVDDRVGSEQYF
-	-	TRBV5-1	TRBJ2-1	TGCGCCAGCAGCTTGGATAATAGTTACAATGAGCAGTTCTTC	CASSLDNSYNEQFF